This T cell receptor beta chain derives from a study of technical replicates of blood from a handful of donors. TCRdb's table, derived via immunoSEQ multiplex PCR, lists solely in-frame clones and lacks some. Counted here are around 83,000 clones, around 94% occurring once; the ten biggest clones make up just over 0.25%. CDR3 length: 15 amino acids. The V and J ends lost 3 bases and 2 bases respectively, with 14 bases between them. Germline V lookup: CDR1 MNHNS, CDR2 SASEGT. The specimen was T cells isolated from PBMCs. The receptor was isolated from a human donor in good health. This rearrangement joins TRBV6-1 to TRBJ2-7; maybe TRBD1 (5 bases). The CDR3 bases are TGTGCCAGCAGTGAGTTCCCAGGGCCAACCTACGAGCAGTACTTC. Translating it yields CASSEFPGPTYEQYF.